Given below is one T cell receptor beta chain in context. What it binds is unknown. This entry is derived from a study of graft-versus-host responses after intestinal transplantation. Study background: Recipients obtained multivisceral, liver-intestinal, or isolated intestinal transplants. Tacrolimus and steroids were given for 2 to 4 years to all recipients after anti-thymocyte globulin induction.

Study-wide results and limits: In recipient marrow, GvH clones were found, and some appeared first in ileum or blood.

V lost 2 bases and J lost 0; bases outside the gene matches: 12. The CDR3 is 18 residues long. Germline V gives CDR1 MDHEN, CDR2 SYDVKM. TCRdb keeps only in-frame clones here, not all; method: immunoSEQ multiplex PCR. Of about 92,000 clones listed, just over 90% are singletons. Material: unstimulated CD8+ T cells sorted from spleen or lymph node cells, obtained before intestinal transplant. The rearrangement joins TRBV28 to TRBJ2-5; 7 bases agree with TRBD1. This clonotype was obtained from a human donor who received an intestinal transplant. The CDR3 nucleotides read TGTGCCAGCAGTTTAAGTGGCTGGGTGGACAGGTACCAAGAGACCCAGTACTTC. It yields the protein CASSLSGWVDRYQETQYF.